Below, 27 T cell receptor beta chains from the same sample are listed, as sequenced in a study of blood T cell repertoires in COVID-19. Only in-frame clones appear in the TCRdb table, and some are missing; sequencing was by immunoSEQ multiplex PCR. The sample shows hundreds of thousands of clones, 80% of them seen only once. Sequenced sample: PBMCs or T cells enriched from blood (not recorded which). The receptors come from a man aged 30-40 years with acute COVID-19.

This clone turned up a few times. V usage is TRBV2 and J usage is TRBJ1-5; no definite D call. This CDR3 comprises 19 residues. The ends were cut back, 4 bases at V and 0 bases at J, with 22 bases in the middle. Germline V gene sequence: CDR1 SNHLY, CDR2 FYNNEI. This CDR3 reads CASSGPTSRGRNSNQPQHF. In DNA form, the CDR3 reads TGTGCCAGCAGTGGCCCCACATCCCGTGGCCGAAATAGCAATCAGCCCCAGCATTTT.

In its sample, this clone was seen a few times. The chain couples TRBV14 to TRBJ1-4; 8 bases line up with TRBD1. The CDR3 consists of 15 residues. Germline trimming cut 6 bases from V and 8 bases from J; bases unmatched to any gene: 11. Germline lookup yields CDR1 SGHDN and CDR2 FVKESK. The CDR3 nucleotides read TGTGCCAGCAGGCGCGGGACAGGCGGTAGCGAAAAACTGTTTTTT. Translation gives CASRRGTGGSEKLFF.

The chain employs TRBV16 and TRBJ1-1, with 7 bases aligning to TRBD1. Trimming at V came to 4 bases and at J to 1 base, leaving 3 bases not matched to a gene. Germline V lookup: CDR1 KGHSY, CDR2 FQNENV. There are 14 residues in the CDR3. The CDR3 loop reads CASSPRDRNTEAFF. The CDR3 nucleotides are TGTGCCAGCAGCCCTCGGGACAGGAACACTGAAGCTTTCTTT.

This chain joins TRBV11-2 and TRBJ2-1, with D unresolved. The CDR3 has 17 amino acids. The germline V and J ends were trimmed by 1 base and 0 bases, with 13 bases remaining between them. CDR1 and CDR2 (germline): SGHAT, FQNNGV. CDR3 in DNA: TGTGCCAGCAGCTTAGGACACCACCAGAGCTCCTACAATGAGCAGTTCTTC. Translating gives CASSLGHHQSSYNEQFF.

V usage is TRBV4-1 and J usage is TRBJ1-2, with TRBD1 identical over 9 bases. J gave up 8 bases and V 8 bases, and 12 bases lay outside the gene matches. CDR3 length: 14 residues. CDR1 and CDR2 from the germline V gene are MGHRA and YSYEKL. The CDR3 DNA reads TGCGCCAGCTCCTCCCCGGGGACAGGGATCGGCTACACCTTC. Translated: CASSSPGTGIGYTF.

The rearrangement joins TRBV7-3 to TRBJ2-2; the match to TRBD2 covers 10 bases. The trim removed 5 bases at V and 5 bases at J, leaving 11 bases unmatched. The CDR3 is 17 residues long. Germline V gene sequence: CDR1 SGHTA, CDR2 FQGTGA. CDR3 in amino acids: CASSQAPSGGVTGELFF. CDR3 DNA: TGTGCCAGCAGCCAGGCCCCCAGCGGGGGGGTTACCGGGGAGCTGTTTTTT.

V gene TRBV19 combines with J gene TRBJ1-2; 7 bases align to TRBD1. This CDR3 spans 17 amino acids. V trimming: 11 bases; J trimming: 7 bases; junction bases outside the gene matches: 25. The germline V gene has CDR1 LNHDA and CDR2 SQIVND (reference sequence). CDR3 protein: CASTTRGTGAILSGYTF. Written as DNA, the CDR3 is TGTGCCTCGACAACAAGGGGCACAGGGGCCATTCTGAGTGGCTACACCTTC.

This clone was seen a handful of times. The V gene is TRBV6-5, the J gene TRBJ1-2; D not resolved. The CDR3 covers 13 residues. The ends were cut back, 7 bases at V and 1 base at J, with 10 bases in the middle. Germline loops: CDR1 MNHEY, CDR2 SVGAGI. CDR3 sequence reads: CASTNGVNYGYTF. CDR3 DNA: TGTGCCAGCACCAACGGGGTTAACTATGGCTACACCTTC.

The chain is built from TRBV11-2 and TRBJ2-7, with D tentatively TRBD2 (6 bases). Per the germline V gene, CDR1 is SGHAT and CDR2 is FQNNGV. CDR3 size: 13 residues. Trimming removed 5 bases from V and 7 bases from J, with 15 bases in between. CDR3 DNA: TGTGCCAGCAGCCCCTACTTCGGGGGAGAGCAGTACTTC. This codes for CASSPYFGGEQYF.

The chain links TRBV29-1 to TRBJ2-1, with 11 bases matching TRBD2. Per the germline V gene, CDR1 is SQVTM and CDR2 is ANQGSEA. This CDR3 is built from 15 residues. V shed 1 base and J 2 bases; nucleotides not matched to a gene: 1. The CDR3 reads CSVEVAGGTYNEQFF. In DNA form, the CDR3 reads TGCAGCGTTGAAGTAGCGGGGGGGACCTACAATGAGCAGTTCTTC.

This clone was counted a single time. The genes are TRBV19 and TRBJ2-1; a possible D gene is TRBD1 (6 bases). This CDR3 is built from 13 residues. Germline assignment: CDR1 LNHDA and CDR2 SQIVND (reference sequence). The V and J ends lost 6 bases and 2 bases respectively, with 8 bases between them. In DNA, the CDR3 is TGTGCCAGTAGCGGACAGACCTACAATGAGCAGTTCTTC. It encodes CASSGQTYNEQFF.

V and J are TRBV6-1 and TRBJ1-4; 7 nucleotides agree with TRBD1. The CDR3 has 18 amino acids. Trimming cost V 3 bases and J 1 base; bases outside gene matches: 11. Germline V gives CDR1 MNHNS, CDR2 SASEGT. The CDR3: CASSDQTGFLITNEKLFF. Here the CDR3 DNA reads TGTGCCAGCAGTGACCAGACAGGGTTCCTTATAACTAATGAAAAACTGTTTTTT.

As concerns this clone: This specimen includes other DNA sequences encoding the same CDR3. V and J are TRBV5-1 and TRBJ2-3, with a weak D call TRBD2 (6 bases). This CDR3 contains 14 residues. The V end was cut by 0 bases, the J end by 3 bases, with 8 bases between. Germline V gene lookup returns CDR1 SGHRS and CDR2 YFSETQ. CDR3 sequence reads: CASSLDRGTDTQYF. CDR3 in DNA: TGCGCCAGCAGCTTGGATCGGGGGACAGATACGCAGTATTTT.

This chain links TRBV11-2 with TRBJ2-5; maybe TRBD2 (5 bases). Trimming removed 3 bases from V and 2 bases from J, with 10 bases in between. Germline V gives CDR1 SGHAT, CDR2 FQNNGV. CDR3 size: 14 residues. CDR3 nucleotide sequence: TGTGCCAGCAGCTTCAGCGGCCCTCAAGAGACCCAGTACTTC. Protein product: CASSFSGPQETQYF.

J is TRBJ2-3 and V is TRBV3-1 (or the pseudogene TRBV3-2); 9 bases map to TRBD2. CDR3 length: 16 amino acids. Trimming cost V 1 base and J 3 bases; bases outside gene matches: 5. From germline, CDR1 is LGHDT and CDR2 YNNKEL (reference sequence). CDR3 DNA sequence: TGTGCCAGCAGCCAAGGTCTAGCGGGGTATACAGATACGCAGTATTTT. It codes for CASSQGLAGYTDTQYF.

The chain combines TRBV11-1 with TRBJ2-2; 7 bases are shared with TRBD1. The V gene end was trimmed by 5 bases and the J gene end by 3 bases; junction bases not matched to a gene: 9. This CDR3 is 16 amino acids long. Looked up from germline, CDR1 is SGHAT and CDR2 is FQDESV (reference sequence). The DNA of the CDR3 is TGTGCCAGCAGCCTTGGGACAGCCTTGTACACCGGGGAGCTGTTTTTT. Protein product: CASSLGTALYTGELFF.

The chain recombines TRBV5-1 with TRBJ1-1; tentative D call: TRBD1 (5 bases). Trimming cost V 3 bases and J 8 bases, with 17 bases left between them. This CDR3 is 14 amino acids long. Germline V gene lookup returns CDR1 SGHRS and CDR2 YFSETQ. The CDR3: CASSSGVFSGEAFF. The CDR3 DNA sequence: TGCGCCAGCAGCTCCGGAGTGTTTTCAGGGGAAGCTTTCTTT.

V is TRBV7-9 and J is TRBJ2-5; TRBD2 matches at 9 bases. V lost 5 bases and J lost 1; bases outside the gene matches: 5. Germline V gene data show CDR1 as SEHNR and CDR2 as FQNEAQ (reference sequence). The CDR3 has 15 residues. The CDR3, as DNA: TGTGCCAGCAGCCCAGCAGCGGGGGGCCAAGAGACCCAGTACTTC. Amino acids: CASSPAAGGQETQYF. Full variable domain (remainder filled in from reference TRBV7-9 and TRBJ2-5): DTGVSQNPRHKITKRGQNVTFRCDPISEHNRLYWYRQTLGQGPEFLTYFQNEAQLEKSRLLSDRFSAERPKGSFSTLEIQRTEQGDSAMYLCASSPAAGGQETQYFGPGTRLLVL.

The chain uses TRBV6-5 and TRBJ1-2; 7 bases agree with TRBD1. The V gene end was trimmed by 2 bases and the J gene end by 1 base; junction bases not matched to a gene: 4. Per germline, CDR1 MNHEY and CDR2 SVGAGI. The CDR3 is 15 amino acids. The CDR3 DNA reads TGTGCCAGCAGTTACGAGCAGGGGGGTAACTATGGCTACACCTTC. Protein sequence: CASSYEQGGNYGYTF.

The chain recombines TRBV19 with TRBJ1-1, with 10 bases matching TRBD1. This CDR3 has 12 amino acids. Germline values: CDR1 LNHDA, CDR2 SQIVND (reference sequence). Trimming removed 8 bases from V and 12 bases from J; junction bases left unmatched: 9. The CDR3 region is CASDGTGAVTFF. The CDR3 DNA follows: TGTGCCAGTGACGGGACAGGGGCGGTAACTTTCTTT.

The table lists this clone with a count of one. V is TRBV24-1 and J is TRBJ2-7; a possible D gene is TRBD1 (5 bases). Germline V gene sequence: CDR1 KGHDR, CDR2 SFDVKD. V dropped 5 bases and J dropped 5 bases, with 12 bases sitting between them. CDR3 length: 13 residues. The CDR3 DNA is TGTGCCACCAGTGCCCAGGGAATCCACGAGCAGTACTTC. Translating gives CATSAQGIHEQYF.

This clone was recorded only once. The V gene is TRBV18, the J gene TRBJ1-2, with 8 bases fitting TRBD1. This CDR3 region has 13 residues. The V gene's germline CDR1 is KGHSH and CDR2 LQKENI. V lost 3 bases, J lost 7 bases, and 4 bases stayed unmatched. DNA of the CDR3: TGTGCCAGCTCACCGGGACAGGAAGTTGGCTACACCTTC. It specifies CASSPGQEVGYTF.

J is TRBJ1-3 and V is TRBV25-1; tentatively, D is TRBD1 (5 bases). Germline V lookup: CDR1 MGHDK, CDR2 SYGVNS. The CDR3 contains 16 residues. V was trimmed by 8 bases and J by 0 bases, leaving 17 bases between them. DNA for the CDR3: TGTGCCAGCGAACCAAAAAGGGGAAACTCTGGAAACACCATATATTTT. Protein sequence: CASEPKRGNSGNTIYF.

V gene TRBV28 combines with J gene TRBJ2-7; no definite D call. The CDR3 is 15 amino acids. V lost 2 bases and J 2 bases, leaving 13 bases between the germline ends. CDR1 MDHEN and CDR2 SYDVKM come from the germline V gene. The CDR3 region is CASSLILEAPYEQYF. The CDR3 region has the DNA TGTGCCAGCAGTTTAATCCTTGAAGCCCCCTACGAGCAGTACTTC.

The chain has TRBV13 and TRBJ2-7, with 8 bases that match TRBD2. Trimming removed 4 bases from V and 3 bases from J; junction bases left unmatched: 5. Germline loops: CDR1 PRHDT, CDR2 FYEKMQ (reference sequence). The CDR3 totals 14 residues. The CDR3 loop reads CASSSSGRFYEQYF. CDR3 nucleotides: TGTGCCAGCAGCTCGAGCGGGAGATTCTACGAGCAGTACTTC.

This clone has only a few counts. CDR3 DNA sequence: TGTGCCAGCAGCTTAGACAGGGGGCGTAACACTGAAGCTTTCTTT. Amino acid sequence: CASSLDRGRNTEAFF. The chain carries TRBV11-2 and TRBJ1-1, with 8 nucleotides matching TRBD1. Germline V gene lookup returns CDR1 SGHAT and CDR2 FQNNGV. J was trimmed by 2 bases and V by 0 bases; bases with no gene match: 2. The CDR3 has 15 residues.

The gene calls are TRBV6-1 and TRBJ2-7, with 10 bases fitting TRBD1. Trimming removed 3 bases from V and 2 bases from J; junction bases left unmatched: 4. CDR1 and CDR2 from the germline V gene are MNHNS and SASEGT. CDR3 length: 15 amino acids. CDR3 amino acids: CASSEAGQGPYEQYF. CDR3 in DNA: TGTGCCAGCAGTGAGGCGGGACAGGGGCCCTACGAGCAGTACTTC.